This is a list of T cell receptor beta chains from one sample in a study of regulatory T cells in long-lasting Graves disease. TCRdb re-analysed the multiplex PCR reads in MiXCR, keeping a single row per CDR3 protein. The sample lists about 610,000 distinct CDR3 sequences, roughly a sixth occurring once. The sample was also linked to a second study, of T cells in Graves' hyperthyroidism and ophthalmopathy.

This specimen was peripheral blood mononuclear cells (PBMCs), taken at new diagnosis, from a patient treated with antithyroid drugs. The receptors shown here come from a man younger than 35 with Graves disease. CDR3s leave out the opening cysteine and the closing phenylalanine or tryptophan. A D gene is named only where the DNA matches it firmly.

D,J,V,CDR3
TRBD1,TRBJ1-1,TRBV18,ASSPEAGGSTEAF
-,TRBJ1-5,TRBV19,ASSSWEAGAYSNQPQH
TRBD1,TRBJ1-1,TRBV2,ASSPTGGRDRAF
TRBD2,TRBJ2-5,TRBV11-3,ASSPTSIETQY
TRBD1,TRBJ1-4,TRBV30,AWSPGQGKKLF
-,TRBJ1-1,TRBV7-9,ASSFRTVNTEAF
TRBD1,TRBJ1-6,TRBV3-1,ASSHLRTGVASPLH
TRBD1,TRBJ2-3,TRBV20-1,SAPGKRDRGWDTDTQY
-,TRBJ1-6,TRBV28,ASSNPHESSYNSPLH
TRBD1,TRBJ2-5,TRBV7-9,ASSPTQGLETQY
-,TRBJ1-1,TRBV27,ASSLSQGMNTEAF
TRBD1,TRBJ2-3,TRBV14,ASSPDRATDTQY
TRBD1,TRBJ1-2,TRBV29-1,SVEVGQGLEGYT
-,TRBJ2-7,TRBV5-1,ASSGGRQYEQY
-,TRBJ2-2,TRBV7-9,ASSAKPSGRVTGELF
-,TRBJ1-3,TRBV5-1,ASSLSISSGNTIY
-,TRBJ1-2,TRBV10-2,ASSATGLDYGYT
-,TRBJ2-7,TRBV12-3/TRBV12-4,ASSLGQPSEQY
-,TRBJ2-3,TRBV10-3,ASSEFLPDTQY
TRBD2,TRBJ2-7,TRBV12-3/TRBV12-4,ASSLAGGRYEQY
TRBD2,TRBJ2-1,TRBV5-1,ASGSGRADNEQF
TRBD2,TRBJ2-1,TRBV20-1,SARSRGSGSNEQF
TRBD1,TRBJ2-7,TRBV4-1,ASSPYPGQGSNEQY
-,TRBJ2-3,TRBV7-8,ASSFSGTSTDTQY
TRBD2,TRBJ2-2,TRBV7-9,ASYGTSNTGELF
-,TRBJ1-2,TRBV29-1,SVRRGFGYT
-,TRBJ1-2,TRBV5-1,ASSSRGGGVYGYT
-,TRBJ2-3,TRBV10-3,AISGTDTQY
TRBD2,TRBJ2-1,TRBV5-1,ASSPYGLAGVEQF
TRBD1,TRBJ2-1,TRBV25-1,ASSEFRYGRGSNEQF